Below are 18 T cell receptor beta chains sequenced from a single sample in a study of blood T cell repertoires in COVID-19. The table came from immunoSEQ multiplex PCR; TCRdb's copy has only in-frame clones and leaves some out. The top ten hold about 2.5% of the sample, which has around 400,000 clones, more than 75% seen once. What was sequenced was peripheral blood. These receptors were taken from a woman aged 60-75 years with COVID-19, enrolled during active disease.

The chain couples TRBV2 to TRBJ2-4, with D unresolved. The CDR3 consists of 14 residues. V shed 5 bases and J shed 0 bases, with 8 bases lying between them. Germline CDR1 SNHLY, CDR2 FYNNEI. The CDR3 DNA is TGTGCCAGCAGTCCGACACTAGCCAAAAACATTCAGTACTTC. Translation: CASSPTLAKNIQYF. The full variable domain, rest sourced from reference TRBV2 and TRBJ2-4, is EPEVTQTPSHQVTQMGQEVILRCVPISNHLYFYWYRQILGQKVEFLVSFYNNEISEKSEIFDDQFSVERPDGSNFTLKIRSTKLEDSAMYFCASSPTLAKNIQYFGAGTRLSVL.

CDR3 residues: CASSTGQGNEQYF. The CDR3 DNA reads as TGTGCCAGCAGCACAGGACAGGGCAACGAGCAGTACTTC. This sequence joins TRBV7-7 and TRBJ2-7; 8 bases align to TRBD1. The trim removed 5 bases at V and 5 bases at J, leaving 5 bases unmatched. The length of the CDR3 is 13 residues. CDR1 and CDR2 (germline): SSHAT, FNYEAQ (reference sequence).

This clone was seen a few times. The rearrangement links TRBV2 to TRBJ1-6, with 7 bases identical to TRBD1. CDR3 length equals 15 residues. Germline trimming cut 5 bases from V and 10 bases from J; bases unmatched to any gene: 11. Germline CDR1 is SNHLY and CDR2 is FYNNEI. The DNA of the CDR3 is TGTGCCAGCAGTCCTCCTAAGGGGGCCTCGTCACCCCTCCACTTT. It encodes CASSPPKGASSPLHF.

V and J are TRBV7-2 and TRBJ1-5; possibly TRBD1 for D (6 bases). The V gene lost 6 bases and the J gene lost 4 bases, with 16 bases spanning the gap. The V gene's germline CDR1 is SGHTA and CDR2 FQGNSA. This CDR3 is 15 amino acids long. The CDR3 DNA follows: TGTGCCAGCAGACTGACCCGGGACACAAATCAGCCCCAGCATTTT. Translation gives CASRLTRDTNQPQHF. Variable domain in full (rest from reference TRBV7-2 and TRBJ1-5): GAGVSQSPSNKVTEKGKDVELRCDPISGHTALYWYRQSLGQGLEFLIYFQGNSAPDKSGLPSDRFSAERTGGSVSTLTIQRTQQEDSAVYLCASRLTRDTNQPQHFGDGTRLSIL.

The chain couples TRBV6-5 to TRBJ1-2; TRBD1 is a possible D gene (6 bases). CDR3 length equals 14 residues. Germline V gives CDR1 MNHEY, CDR2 SVGAGI. V was cut by 4 bases and J by 7 bases, with 16 bases left in between. CDR3 sequence: CASSSGTKVGGYTF. The DNA for the CDR3 is TGTGCCAGCAGTTCCGGGACAAAAGTAGGTGGCTACACCTTC.

The rearrangement links TRBV6-6 to TRBJ1-5, with a tentative D call TRBD1 (6 bases). The CDR3 totals 12 residues. Germline V gene data show CDR1 as MNHNY and CDR2 as SVGAGI (reference sequence). V was pared by 7 bases and J by 6 bases, with 10 bases between. CDR3 amino acids: CASTIGGQPQHF. The CDR3 region has the DNA TGTGCCAGCACCATAGGGGGTCAGCCCCAGCATTTT.

The rearrangement links TRBV9 to TRBJ1-1; weak D call: TRBD1 (5 bases). CDR3 size: 13 residues. CDR1 is SGDLS and CDR2 is YYNGEE in the germline V gene. The V end lost 10 bases, the J end lost 0 bases, and 13 bases lay between the germline ends. The CDR3 reads CAGGTGMNTEAFF. For the CDR3, the DNA is TGTGCCGGGGGGACGGGGATGAACACTGAAGCTTTCTTT.

The chain joins TRBV5-1 to TRBJ2-7; D uncertain. Germline CDR1 and CDR2: SGHRS and YFSETQ. Trimming removed 1 base at V and 5 bases at J, with 13 bases between. The CDR3 extends over 14 amino acids. The CDR3 is CASSLRGNSHEQYF. CDR3 bases: TGCGCCAGCAGCTTGCGCGGCAATTCCCACGAGCAGTACTTC.

V and J are TRBV20-1 and TRBJ1-2; 10 positions agree with TRBD1. The trim removed 7 bases at V and 5 bases at J, leaving 1 base unmatched. The CDR3 is 11 amino acids. CDR1 is DFQATT and CDR2 is SNEGSKA in the germline V gene (reference sequence). Here the CDR3 DNA reads TGCAGTGTGGACAGGGGGTATGGCTACACCTTC. It specifies CSVDRGYGYTF.

The J gene is TRBJ2-7, the V gene TRBV18, with TRBD2 as a possible D gene (6 bases). V was shortened by 3 bases and J by 7 bases, with 16 bases between the two germline ends. The CDR3 consists of 14 residues. Germline CDR1 reads KGHSH; CDR2 reads LQKENI. This CDR3 reads CASSPLARLGEQYF. CDR3 nucleotide sequence: TGTGCCAGCTCACCCCTAGCGAGGCTAGGGGAGCAGTACTTC. The full variable domain, rest sourced from reference TRBV18 and TRBJ2-7, is NAGVMQNPRHLVRRRGQEARLRCSPMKGHSHVYWYRQLPEEGLKFMVYLQKENIIDESGMPKERFSAEFPKEGPSILRIQQVVRGDSAAYFCASSPLARLGEQYFGPGTRLTVT.

The chain couples TRBV30 to TRBJ1-5; 9 nucleotides agree with TRBD1. Germline V gives CDR1 GTSNPN, CDR2 SVGIG (reference sequence). V dropped 3 bases and J dropped 7; count of bases not matched to a gene: 4. The length of the CDR3 is 13 residues. The CDR3: CAWRGQGAQPQHF. CDR3 sequence (DNA): TGTGCCTGGAGGGGACAGGGCGCACAGCCCCAGCATTTT. The full variable domain, with the rest looked up from reference TRBV30 and TRBJ1-5, is SQTIHQWPATLVQPVGSPLSLECTVEGTSNPNLYWYRQAAGRGLQLLFYSVGIGQISSEVPQNLSASRPQDRQFILSSKKLLLSDSGFYLCAWRGQGAQPQHFGDGTRLSIL.

The chain recombines TRBV6-1 with TRBJ1-6; 8 bases match TRBD1. Germline trimming cut 2 bases from V and 7 bases from J; bases unmatched to any gene: 4. The CDR3 extends over 15 amino acids. Germline V gives CDR1 MNHNS, CDR2 SASEGT. CDR3 bases: TGTGCCAGCAGTGAACCGGGACAGGTCAATTCACCCCTCCACTTT. This sequence encodes CASSEPGQVNSPLHF.

Only one count was recorded for this clone. The chain couples TRBV10-2 to TRBJ1-2, with 7 bases that match TRBD1. CDR3 length equals 14 residues. Germline V lookup: CDR1 WSHSY, CDR2 SAAADI. V dropped 3 bases and J dropped 7; count of bases not matched to a gene: 8. The CDR3 loop is CASSDSDRASGYTF. As DNA, the CDR3 is TGCGCCAGCAGTGACTCAGACAGGGCCAGTGGCTACACCTTC.

Here the CDR3 reads CASSLGHFANTGELFF. The CDR3 coding sequence is TGCGCCAGCAGCCTGGGACATTTTGCGAACACCGGGGAGCTGTTTTTT. The chain couples TRBV10-1 to TRBJ2-2; tentative D call: TRBD1 (6 bases). Trimming removed 6 bases from V and 0 bases from J, with 14 bases in between. In germline, CDR1 is WNHNN, CDR2 SYGVQD (reference sequence). The CDR3 length is 16 residues.

The V gene is TRBV5-4, the J gene TRBJ2-5; 9 bases line up with TRBD1. Germline loops: CDR1 SGHNT, CDR2 YYREEE (reference sequence). The CDR3 is made up of 14 amino acids. The V gene end was trimmed by 4 bases and the J gene end by 5 bases; junction bases not matched to a gene: 6. For the CDR3, the DNA is TGTGCCAGCAGCCAACAGGGGGCCAGGGAGACCCAGTACTTC. Its protein is CASSQQGARETQYF.

This rearrangement joins TRBV19 to TRBJ2-5; D remains ambiguous. V shed 3 bases and J shed 5 bases, with 13 bases lying between them. The CDR3 runs 14 residues. Germline CDR1 and CDR2: LNHDA and SQIVND (reference sequence). Here the CDR3 reads CASSMAISRETQYF. The DNA of the CDR3 is TGTGCCAGTAGTATGGCGATATCCAGGGAGACCCAGTACTTC.

This chain uses TRBV7-3 with TRBJ1-1, with D unresolved. The CDR3 totals 11 residues. Germline V lookup: CDR1 SGHTA, CDR2 FQGTGA. V dropped 8 bases and J dropped 7 bases, with 11 bases sitting between them. CDR3 loop: CASSGTIEAFF. Here the CDR3 DNA reads TGTGCCAGCTCGGGAACGATTGAAGCTTTCTTT.

The gene calls are TRBV28 and TRBJ1-6; D perhaps matches TRBD1 (5 bases). V gave up 5 bases and J gave up 8 bases, with 19 bases separating them. Germline lookup yields CDR1 MDHEN and CDR2 SYDVKM. This CDR3 region has 16 residues. The chain's CDR3 is CASSLIRPRADSPLHF. The CDR3 nucleotides read TGTGCCAGCAGTCTCATCAGGCCCAGGGCGGATTCACCCCTCCACTTT.